This entry lists 26 T cell receptor beta chains sequenced from one sample in a study of T cell repertoires in cytomegalovirus infection. These receptors lack a known antigen. MiXCR, run by TCRdb on the reads, gives a single entry per CDR3 protein. The sample comprises about 130,000 distinct CDR3 sequences, more than 25% of which are singletons, and about 54% rests with the top ten. The sequencing here drew on CD8+ T cells from cultured PBMCs, taken from culture after CMV antigen stimulation. All receptors derive from a human donor in good health (CMV status not recorded). Some clones in this sample may be carry-over from other donors' samples.

The CDR3 DNA sequence: TGTGCCAGCAGTTACTCGTTGACAGGGGACACTGAAGCTTTCTTT. Translated: CASSYSLTGDTEAFF. This rearrangement joins TRBV6-5 to TRBJ1-1; 8 positions match TRBD1. The ends lost 0 bases at V and 3 bases at J; junction bases unmatched: 3. The CDR3 extends over 15 amino acids. Germline loops: CDR1 MNHEY, CDR2 SVGAGI.

The V gene is TRBV5-6, the J gene TRBJ2-1, with D unclear. Deletions cut 1 base from V and 6 bases from J, with 8 bases between. From germline, CDR1 is SGHDT and CDR2 YYEEEE. CDR3 length: 13 residues. This chain's CDR3 is CASSLSPGNEQFF. The CDR3 DNA sequence: TGTGCCAGCAGCTTGTCGCCAGGCAATGAGCAGTTCTTC.

This chain links TRBV6-1 with TRBJ2-1; 11 nucleotides align to TRBD2. Germline-derived CDR1 and CDR2 are MNHNS and SASEGT. Unmatched junction bases numbered 12, after V lost 5 bases and J lost 6 bases. The CDR3 runs 17 residues. The CDR3 loop is CASSYGVAGGPSNEQFF. The CDR3 DNA reads TGTGCCAGCAGTTACGGGGTAGCGGGGGGGCCGTCCAATGAGCAGTTCTTC.

A few counts support this clonotype. Germline is not matched at one junction end, which may reflect a read error. This chain connects TRBV7-7 to TRBJ2-2; 7 nucleotides align to TRBD2. From germline, CDR1 is SSHAT and CDR2 FNYEAQ (reference sequence). The CDR3 has 14 residues. This CDR3 is CASSFPGGTGELFF. The DNA of the CDR3 is TGTGCTAGCAGCTTCCCGGGGGGCACCGGGGAGCTGTTTTTT.

V gene TRBV11-2 combines with J gene TRBJ2-3; D is uncertain. The germline gives CDR1 SGHAT, CDR2 FQNNGV. The CDR3 extends over 13 amino acids. V lost 1 base and J 2 bases, leaving 4 bases between the germline ends. CDR3 bases: TGTGCCAGCAGCTTAGTCTTCACAGATACGCAGTATTTT. This codes for CASSLVFTDTQYF.

The table lists this clonotype with a few counts. This chain links TRBV25-1 with TRBJ1-1; D possibly corresponds to TRBD1 (5 bases). In germline, CDR1 is MGHDK, CDR2 SYGVNS. Trimming took off 1 base at V and 0 bases at J, with 12 bases between the two ends. There are 16 residues in the CDR3. The CDR3: CASSELLGGLNTEAFF. CDR3 DNA: TGTGCCAGCAGTGAATTACTTGGGGGGTTGAACACTGAAGCTTTCTTT. Based on the CDR3 plus reference TRBV25-1 and TRBJ1-1, the full variable domain is EADIYQTPRYLVIGTGKKITLECSQTMGHDKMYWYQQDPGMELHLIHYSYGVNSTEKGDLSSESTVSRIRTEHFPLTLESARPSHTSQYLCASSELLGGLNTEAFFGQGTRLTVV.

The V and J genes are TRBV5-8 and TRBJ1-6; perhaps TRBD1 as D (5 bases). This CDR3 is 17 amino acids long. Germline values: CDR1 SGHTS, CDR2 YDEGEE. V was cut by 4 bases and J by 0 bases, with 14 bases left in between. CDR3 loop: CASSAGTPSSYNSPLHF. DNA of the CDR3: TGTGCCAGCAGCGCCGGGACGCCGAGCTCCTATAATTCACCCCTCCACTTT.

This clonotype was observed at least ten times. V and J are TRBV7-6 and TRBJ2-1; 10 positions agree with TRBD2. Looked up from germline, CDR1 is SGHVS and CDR2 is FNYEAQ. The V gene end was trimmed by 5 bases and the J gene end by 10 bases; junction bases not matched to a gene: 5. CDR3 length equals 13 residues. CDR3 DNA: TGTGCCAGCAGCATCCCAGCGGGGGGGGAGCAGTTCTTC. Its protein product is CASSIPAGGEQFF.

This clonotype was seen repeatedly, ten times or more. The rearrangement joins TRBV12-3 or TRBV12-4 to TRBJ1-1; D is possibly TRBD1 (5 bases). Deletions cut 3 bases from V and 5 bases from J, with 13 bases between. This CDR3 spans 14 amino acids. The CDR3 nucleotides read TGTGCCAGCAGTTTTGTTCCAGGGAGGACTGAAGCTTTCTTT. It specifies CASSFVPGRTEAFF.

The chain employs TRBV23-1 and TRBJ1-5, with 9 bases that match TRBD1. Being an ORF, TRBV23-1 has a function that is uncertain. CDR3 size: 12 residues. Unmatched junction bases numbered 8, after V lost 11 bases and J lost 9 bases. CDR3 bases: TGCGCCGGGAGACAGGGGGTACGGCCCCAGCATTTT. This translates into CAGRQGVRPQHF.

This clonotype showed up just a few times. The V gene is TRBV7-2, the J gene TRBJ1-4; weak D call: TRBD1 (6 bases). The CDR3 spans 18 residues. The V gene lost 5 bases and the J gene lost 3 bases, with 22 bases spanning the gap. CDR1 is SGHTA, CDR2 FQGNSA, per germline. In DNA, the CDR3 is TGTGCCAGCAGCGCAAGGACAGTCGGGGTATCGTCTAATGAAAAACTGTTTTTT. Translating gives CASSARTVGVSSNEKLFF.

The CDR3 DNA is TGTGCCAGCAGATGGGCAGGGGGGGAAGAGACCCAGTACTTC. Translation gives CASRWAGGEETQYF. J is TRBJ2-5 and V is TRBV11-2; D possibly matches TRBD1 or TRBD2 (7 bases each). This CDR3 is 14 amino acids long. Trimming cost V 6 bases and J 3 bases, with 14 bases left between them. Germline V gene data show CDR1 as SGHAT and CDR2 as FQNNGV.

This clonotype was seen ten or more times. V is TRBV7-2 and J is TRBJ1-1; D perhaps matches TRBD1 (6 bases). This CDR3 has 14 amino acids. V was pared by 1 base and J by 10 bases, with 16 bases between. The germline V gene encodes CDR1 SGHTA and CDR2 FQGNSA. This chain's CDR3 is CASSLVRGAGSAFF. The DNA of the CDR3 is TGTGCCAGCAGCTTAGTCAGGGGCGCTGGGTCAGCTTTCTTT.

This chain joins TRBV29-1 and TRBJ2-3, with TRBD1 as a possible D gene (6 bases). The length of the CDR3 is 12 residues. Looked up from germline, CDR1 is SQVTM and CDR2 is ANQGSEA. Trimming left V 6 bases short and J 1 base short, with 8 bases between. The CDR3 spells CSVYRGTDTQYF. The DNA for the CDR3 is TGCAGCGTCTACAGGGGCACAGATACGCAGTATTTT.

The rearrangement uses TRBV5-6 and TRBJ2-2; no reliable D call. This CDR3 is 16 amino acids long. With 0 bases removed from V and 4 bases from J, the gap between germline ends came to 13 bases. The germline CDR1 and CDR2 sequences are SGHDT and YYEEEE. The CDR3 bases are TGTGCCAGCAGCTTGGTTGGGCAGGCGATCACCGGGGAGCTGTTTTTT. It specifies CASSLVGQAITGELFF. Full variable domain (missing parts from reference TRBV5-6 and TRBJ2-2): DAGVTQSPTHLIKTRGQQVTLRCSPKSGHDTVSWYQQALGQGPQFIFQYYEEEERQRGNFPDRFSGHQFPNYSSELNVNALLLGDSALYLCASSLVGQAITGELFFGEGSRLTVL.

The chain joins TRBV7-9 to TRBJ1-5; D gene ambiguous. Trimming removed 1 base at V and 7 bases at J, with 8 bases between. CDR3 size: 13 residues. The germline gives CDR1 SEHNR, CDR2 FQNEAQ (reference sequence). CDR3 in amino acids: CASSLDGEQPQHF. CDR3 in DNA: TGTGCCAGCAGCTTAGATGGAGAACAGCCCCAGCATTTT.

The V and J genes are TRBV7-2 and TRBJ2-7; D is perhaps TRBD2 (5 bases). With 7 bases removed from V and 7 bases from J, the gap between germline ends came to 23 bases. In germline, CDR1 is SGHTA, CDR2 FQGNSA. This CDR3 comprises 15 residues. The CDR3 reads CASTSEERTNLEQYF. CDR3 DNA: TGTGCCAGCACCTCGGAGGAGAGGACCAATTTGGAGCAGTACTTC.

The chain combines TRBV4-3 with TRBJ1-6; no clear D. With 1 base removed from V and 7 bases from J, the gap between germline ends came to 17 bases. CDR1 and CDR2 from the germline V gene are LGHNA and YSLEER. This CDR3 comprises 17 residues. This CDR3 reads CASSQGSGWATNSPLHF. The CDR3 DNA sequence: TGCGCCAGCAGCCAAGGTTCCGGGTGGGCAACCAATTCACCCCTCCACTTT.

This clonotype was picked up a small number of times. CDR3 nucleotides: TGTGCCAGCAGCTTAATAATCGGGGAGCTGTTTTTT. Protein product: CASSLIIGELFF. The rearrangement links TRBV7-9 to TRBJ2-2, with D uncertain. V gave up 2 bases and J gave up 7 bases, with 5 bases separating them. The germline V gene encodes CDR1 SEHNR and CDR2 FQNEAQ (reference sequence). The CDR3 contains 12 residues.

The V call is TRBV7-8, the J call TRBJ1-5; a possible D gene is TRBD1 (6 bases). The CDR3 is made up of 15 amino acids. The V end lost 5 bases, the J end lost 2 bases, and 13 bases lay between the germline ends. Germline lookup yields CDR1 SGHVS and CDR2 FQNEAQ. As DNA, the CDR3 is TGTGCCAGCAGCAACCGGGACACAGGCAATCAGCCCCAGCATTTT. It encodes CASSNRDTGNQPQHF.

The chain uses TRBV19 and TRBJ2-2; D might be TRBD2 (5 bases). This CDR3 contains 14 residues. Trimming shortened V by 1 base and J by 5 bases, and 8 bases separated the two germline ends. From germline, CDR1 is LNHDA and CDR2 SQIVND (reference sequence). The CDR3 DNA sequence: TGTGCCAGTAGTATAGTAACGGGGACCGGGGAGCTGTTTTTT. The encoded protein is CASSIVTGTGELFF.

This clonotype was seen many times. The J gene is TRBJ2-1, the V gene TRBV11-2; 13 bases align to TRBD2. With V trimmed by 2 bases and J by 2 bases, 0 bases remained unmatched. Germline CDR1 SGHAT, CDR2 FQNNGV. The CDR3 runs to 16 residues. The CDR3 bases are TGTGCCAGCAGCTTAACTAGCGGGGGGGCCTACAATGAGCAGTTCTTC. It yields the protein CASSLTSGGAYNEQFF.

The rearrangement links TRBV25-1 to TRBJ1-2, with D unclear. Germline V gene data show CDR1 as MGHDK and CDR2 as SYGVNS. The CDR3 extends over 13 amino acids. V was cut by 1 base and J by 8 bases, with 11 bases left in between. Here the CDR3 reads CASSEWEGYGYTF. The CDR3 DNA reads as TGTGCCAGCAGTGAATGGGAAGGTTACGGCTACACCTTC.

This chain joins TRBV2 and TRBJ1-1; the match to TRBD1 covers 7 bases. The V gene end was trimmed by 6 bases and the J gene end by 1 base; junction bases not matched to a gene: 8. The CDR3 has 15 amino acids. Germline V lookup: CDR1 SNHLY, CDR2 FYNNEI. The CDR3 DNA sequence: TGTGCCAGCAGGACAGACAGGGTATGGAACACTGAAGCTTTCTTT. Translated: CASRTDRVWNTEAFF.

This clonotype was seen many times. The rearrangement links TRBV6-2 or TRBV6-3 to TRBJ1-5; D possibly corresponds to TRBD1 (6 bases). V gave up 4 bases and J gave up 11 bases, with 18 bases separating them. This CDR3 has 14 amino acids. CDR1 and CDR2 (germline): MNHEY, SVGEGT. Here the CDR3 DNA reads TGTGCCAGCAGTTCACGACAGGTCCCGGGGGCCCAGCATTTT. Its protein product is CASSSRQVPGAQHF.

CDR3 sequence reads: CSARDGGEVSEAFF. The CDR3 bases are TGCAGTGCTAGAGACGGAGGAGAGGTATCTGAAGCTTTCTTT. J is TRBJ1-1 and V is TRBV20-1, with unresolved D. The CDR3 length is 14 residues. Trimming took 0 bases from V and 6 from J, leaving 14 bases between them. Germline V gene data show CDR1 as DFQATT and CDR2 as SNEGSKA (reference sequence).